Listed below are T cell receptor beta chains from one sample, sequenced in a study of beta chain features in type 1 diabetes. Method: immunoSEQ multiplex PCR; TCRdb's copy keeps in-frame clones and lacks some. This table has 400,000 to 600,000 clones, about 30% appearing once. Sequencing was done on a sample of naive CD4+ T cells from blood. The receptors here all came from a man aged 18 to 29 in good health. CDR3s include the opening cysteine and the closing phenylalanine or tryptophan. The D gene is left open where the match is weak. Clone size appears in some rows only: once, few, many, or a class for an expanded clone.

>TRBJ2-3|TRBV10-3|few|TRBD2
TGTGCCATCAGTGAGTCTGAGCGGGGAGATACGCAGTATTTT
CAISESERGDTQYF
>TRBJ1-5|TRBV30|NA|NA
TGTGCCTGGAGTGGGGGACTGCCCTGGCCCCAGCATTTT
CAWSGGLPWPQHF
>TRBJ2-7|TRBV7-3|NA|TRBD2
TGTGCCAGCAGGTTAGGCGGGAGGCCCTACGAGCAGTACTTC
CASRLGGRPYEQYF
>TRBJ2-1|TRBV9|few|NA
TGTGCCAGCAGCGTAGTCGGGACCCCCTACAATGAGCAGTTCTTC
CASSVVGTPYNEQFF
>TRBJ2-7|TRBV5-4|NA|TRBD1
TGTGCCAGCAGCTTGAGGAGACAGGGTGCCTACGAGCAGTACTTC
CASSLRRQGAYEQYF
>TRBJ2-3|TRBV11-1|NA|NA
TGTGCCAGCAGCTTCAGGGCGTCGGCAGATACGCAGTATTTT
CASSFRASADTQYF
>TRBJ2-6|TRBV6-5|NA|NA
TGTGCCTCGGAGGACAGATCGGGGGCCAACGTCCTGACTTTC
CASEDRSGANVLTF
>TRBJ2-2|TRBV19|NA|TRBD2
TGTGCCAGTAGCGGGACTAGTAACACCGGGGAGCTGTTTTTT
CASSGTSNTGELFF
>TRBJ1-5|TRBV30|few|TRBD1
TGTGCCTGGAGAGGGGGCGACAATCAGCCCCAGCATTTT
CAWRGGDNQPQHF
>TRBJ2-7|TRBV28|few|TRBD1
TGTGCCGGGCGGGGGACAGGGGGCGGAGGCGAGCAGTACTTC
CAGRGTGGGGEQYF
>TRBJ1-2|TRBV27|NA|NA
TGTGCCCAGCGGGACGCACTCGGGACCTTC
CAQRDALGTF
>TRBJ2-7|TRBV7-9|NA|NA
TGTGCCAGCAGCTTACACAATCTCTACGAGCAGTACTTC
CASSLHNLYEQYF
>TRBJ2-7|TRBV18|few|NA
TGTGCCAGCTCCCTTGGGGCCGGCTACGAGCAGTACTTC
CASSLGAGYEQYF
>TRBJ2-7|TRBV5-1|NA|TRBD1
TGCGCCAGCAGCGCCCTGACAGGGGCCTACGAGCAGTACTTC
CASSALTGAYEQYF
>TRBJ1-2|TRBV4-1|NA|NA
TGCGCCAATGTGGTAGGGTTCTATGGCTACACCTTC
CANVVGFYGYTF
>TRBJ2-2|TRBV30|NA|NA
TGTGCCTGGATACCAGCCCTACAGGGGAACACCGGGGAGCTGTTTTTT
CAWIPALQGNTGELFF
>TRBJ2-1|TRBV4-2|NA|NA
TGTGCCAGCAGCCCCAGGCGGCTGGGGGTTGAGCAGTTCTTC
CASSPRRLGVEQFF
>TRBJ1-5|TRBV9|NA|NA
TGTGCCAGCAGCGCATCAGACAGGTTCAATCAGCCCCAGCATTTT
CASSASDRFNQPQHF
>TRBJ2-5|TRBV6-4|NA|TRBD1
TGTGCCAGCAGTTTTAACAGGGGGGAGACCCAGTACTTC
CASSFNRGETQYF
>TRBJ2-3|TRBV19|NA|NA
TGTGCCAGTAGTATAGCGGCCCGAGATACGCAGTATTTT
CASSIAARDTQYF
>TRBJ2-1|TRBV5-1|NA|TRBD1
TGCGCCAGCAATACCGGGACAGGTAACAATGAGCAGTTCTTC
CASNTGTGNNEQFF
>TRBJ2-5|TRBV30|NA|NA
TGTGCCTGGAGCGGGGACCGTGAAGAGACCCAGTACTTC
CAWSGDREETQYF
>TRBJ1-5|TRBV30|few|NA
TGTGCCTGGAGTACAGAAGGGATGCAGCCCCAGCATTTT
CAWSTEGMQPQHF
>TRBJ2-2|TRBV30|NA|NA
TGTGCCTGGAAAGACGGAGTCTACACCGGGGAGCTGTTTTTT
CAWKDGVYTGELFF
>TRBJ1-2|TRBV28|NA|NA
TGTGCCAGCAGCAAACCAGGGTTAGCCTATGGCTACACCTTC
CASSKPGLAYGYTF
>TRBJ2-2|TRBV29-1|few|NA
TGCAGCGTTGAGGGGCCGGGCACCGGGGAGCTGTTTTTT
CSVEGPGTGELFF
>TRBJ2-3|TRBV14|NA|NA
TGTGCCAGCAGCCGGGTCGGGCGCACAGATACGCAGTATTTT
CASSRVGRTDTQYF
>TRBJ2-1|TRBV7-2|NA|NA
TGTGCCAGCAGCTCCGCTCCTAGCAGGCGCGGGGAGCAGTTCTTC
CASSSAPSRRGEQFF
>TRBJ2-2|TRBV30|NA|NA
TGTGCCTGGTCCCGTGGTGGGGGGAACACCGGGGAGCTGTTTTTT
CAWSRGGGNTGELFF
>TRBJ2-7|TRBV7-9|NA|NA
TGTGCCAGCAGCTTAGTGGGGGGCCACGAGCAGTACTTC
CASSLVGGHEQYF
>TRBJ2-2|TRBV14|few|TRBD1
TGTGCCAGCAGCCTTTACTTTGGGACAGATTCGAACACCGGGGAGCTGTTTTTT
CASSLYFGTDSNTGELFF
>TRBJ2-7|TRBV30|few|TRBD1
TGTGCCTGGAGTGTACGGACAGGGGGCTATGAGCAGTACTTC
CAWSVRTGGYEQYF
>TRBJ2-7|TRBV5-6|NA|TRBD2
TGTGCCAGCAGCTTGGCGGGAGGGCCCCTCGAGCAGTACTTC
CASSLAGGPLEQYF
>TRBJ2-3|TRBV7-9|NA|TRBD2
TGTGCCAGCGCACCGGGACTAGCGGGAGTTAGCACAGATACGCAGTATTTT
CASAPGLAGVSTDTQYF
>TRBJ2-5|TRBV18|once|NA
TGTGCCAGCTCCCCAGACAGCCAAGAGACCCAGTACTTC
CASSPDSQETQYF
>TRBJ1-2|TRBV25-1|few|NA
TGTGCCAGCAGTGATTCGGGCTGGCGCGACTATGGCTACACCTTC
CASSDSGWRDYGYTF
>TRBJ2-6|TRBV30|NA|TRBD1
TGTGCCTGGACCTCCGGCAGGGGGTCTGGGGCCAACGTCCTGACTTTC
CAWTSGRGSGANVLTF
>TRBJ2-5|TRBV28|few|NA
TGTGCCAGCAGTTTGTCAGGGCTCGAGACCCAGTACTTC
CASSLSGLETQYF
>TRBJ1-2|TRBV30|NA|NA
TGTGCCTGGAGTGTATTACAGGCCCTTGGCTACACCTTC
CAWSVLQALGYTF
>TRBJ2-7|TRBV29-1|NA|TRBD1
TGCAGCGTTAAGAAGGGGGCCAGTGAGCAGTACTTC
CSVKKGASEQYF
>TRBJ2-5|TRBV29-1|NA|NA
TGCAGCGTTGAAGCCTCAGGAGTTGAGACCCAGTACTTC
CSVEASGVETQYF
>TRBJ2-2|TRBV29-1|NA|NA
TGCAGCGCGATCCGTGGTCCGAACACCGGGGAGCTGTTTTTT
CSAIRGPNTGELFF
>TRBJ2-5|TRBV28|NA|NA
TGTGCCAGCAGTGGGGGCGGTGGGGCGGCTCAAGAGACCCAGTACTTC
CASSGGGGAAQETQYF
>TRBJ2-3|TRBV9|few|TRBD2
TGTGCCAGCAGCGCAGGGGGATGGCCTAGCGGGATTAGCACAGATACGCAGTATTTT
CASSAGGWPSGISTDTQYF
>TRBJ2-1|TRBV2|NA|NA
TGTGCCAGCAGTGACGGTCGGGGGAATGAGCAGTTCTTC
CASSDGRGNEQFF
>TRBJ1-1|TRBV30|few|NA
TGTGCCTGGAGTGTGGAAGGGGACGGAGAAGCTTTCTTT
CAWSVEGDGEAFF
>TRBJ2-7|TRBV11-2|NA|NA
TGTGCCAGCAGCCCCGACCCTGCCGGTTCCTACGAGCAGTACTTC
CASSPDPAGSYEQYF
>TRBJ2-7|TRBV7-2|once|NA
TGTGCCAGCAGCCCTAGCGCCAGCACGGGGGAGCAGTACTTC
CASSPSASTGEQYF
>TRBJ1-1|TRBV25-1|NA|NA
TGTGCCAGCAGTGAATATGGCGGGACCGCAAGGGCTTTCTTT
CASSEYGGTARAFF